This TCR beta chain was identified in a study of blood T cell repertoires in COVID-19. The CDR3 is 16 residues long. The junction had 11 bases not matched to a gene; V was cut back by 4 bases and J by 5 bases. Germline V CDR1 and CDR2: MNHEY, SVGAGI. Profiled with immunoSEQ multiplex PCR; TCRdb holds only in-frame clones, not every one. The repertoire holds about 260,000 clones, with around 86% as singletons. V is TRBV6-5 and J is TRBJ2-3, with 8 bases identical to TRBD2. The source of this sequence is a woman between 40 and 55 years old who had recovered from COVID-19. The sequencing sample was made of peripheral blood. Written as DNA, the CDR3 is TGTGCCAGCAGTTCCCTCAGTCGGGGGGGCATAGATACGCAGTATTTT. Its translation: CASSSLSRGGIDTQYF.